This is a list of T cell receptor beta chains from one sample in a study of post-analysis software for immune sequencing data. TCRdb analysed the PCR reads with MiXCR anew, one entry per CDR3 protein. The sample has a few hundred thousand distinct CDR3 sequences, roughly 45% seen once. The sequenced sample was blood. The origin of the receptors is a girl aged 5 to 17 with multiple sclerosis. The CDR3 runs from the conserved cysteine through the conserved F or W. Fields, in order: CDR3 length, D gene, clone size, V gene, CDR3 protein. D genes are given only for firm matches. Clone sizes are given selectively: once, few, many, or a class where the clone is expanded.

>13|NA|NA|TRBV28
CASKPEGYQPQHF
>16|TRBD1|few|TRBV7-2
CASSLTGTAPGLEQFF
>14|NA|few|TRBV20-1
CSALDRQLADTQYF
>15|TRBD1|NA|TRBV10-3
CAISDRDRNNYGYTF
>15|TRBD2|few|TRBV5-1
CASSLGGSEGNEQFF
>13|NA|few|TRBV5-1
CASSQDAGYEQYF
>16|NA|NA|TRBV27
CASSLWGGDSNQPQHF
>13|NA|once|TRBV10-2
CASSEVGRDEQYF
>14|TRBD1|NA|TRBV6-1
CASSQGATGDGYTF
>14|NA|few|TRBV5-1
CASSPATTADTQYF
>12|NA|NA|TRBV2
CASSVVGNEQFF
>15|TRBD1|NA|TRBV5-1
CASSLDRGAGSTIYF
>16|TRBD2|many|TRBV5-5
CASSLEASGTFYEQYF
>17|TRBD2|few|TRBV10-3
CAIRSGLAGGGQETQYF
>13|NA|NA|TRBV3-1
CASSQWGPHEQYF
>15|TRBD1|NA|TRBV28
CASSTEQGAPGEQYF
>14|NA|NA|TRBV29-1
CSVDARGRQETQYF
>14|NA|NA|TRBV7-9
CASSDRANNQPQHF
>13|NA|once|TRBV6-2/TRBV6-3
CASSYEEGTEAFF
>15|NA|few|TRBV12-3/TRBV12-4
CASSHKSGDAYEQYF
>15|TRBD1|NA|TRBV16
CASSRRQGLAYEQYF
>13|NA|NA|TRBV7-8
CASSTRQVYGYTF
>13|NA|NA|TRBV20-1
CSARFGKKETQYF
>12|NA|NA|TRBV6-5
CASYRLNYGYTF
>16|NA|NA|TRBV7-9
CASSFPGTKQIGELFF
>17|NA|NA|TRBV7-9
CASSLWGQELAKNIQYF
>18|TRBD1|NA|TRBV5-1
CASSQYADRASTNEKLFF
>15|TRBD2|NA|TRBV2
CASSAGLAVTDTQYF
>15|TRBD1|NA|TRBV7-6
CASGPSSTGGYGYTF
>16|NA|few|TRBV5-8
CASSLGVSGGTDTQYF
>14|NA|NA|TRBV27
CASSLSLMNTEAFF
>14|NA|NA|TRBV4-2
CASSQGDSQETQYF
>11|NA|NA|TRBV20-1
CSARGGYEQFF
>16|NA|few|TRBV4-1
CASSQDPESSYNEQFF
>17|NA|once|TRBV6-5
CASSPRVGGEAYNEQFF
>14|NA|NA|TRBV6-5
CASSKDSPTDTQYF
>11|NA|NA|TRBV7-9
CASSLPWKQFF
>15|NA|NA|TRBV12-3/TRBV12-4
CASSSGPSLSTEAFF
>16|TRBD1|NA|TRBV13
CASSSSPGQNYNEQFF
>14|TRBD1|few|TRBV2
CASSGQGRTDTQYF
>16|NA|few|TRBV12-3/TRBV12-4
CASSLDIVSGEDGYTF
>15|NA|NA|TRBV27
CASSPEKGGNYEQYF
>14|NA|NA|TRBV5-1
CASSLLPGDTEAFF
>15|NA|NA|TRBV9
CASSVRAGSGETQYF
>17|NA|NA|TRBV7-2
CASSLGDGFYSNQPQHF
>14|NA|NA|TRBV29-1
CSVDLRDPYNEQFF
>12|TRBD1|NA|TRBV29-1
CSVNTGGEKLFF
>11|NA|NA|TRBV20-1
CSASPAYEQYF
>15|NA|few|TRBV20-1
CSAREGREVDNEQFF
>13|NA|NA|TRBV4-2
CAISQEAEQPQHF